The 10 T cell receptor beta chains below come from one sample, sequenced in a study of CXCR3-negative and CXCR3-positive naive CD8 T cells. Study findings and constraints: Relative to CXCR3-negative naive cells, CXCR3-positive naive cells had more hydrophobic TRB CDR3s.

Antigens for these TCRs are unknown. cDNA libraries for TRB were generated by 5' RACE incorporating UMI labels. TCRdb reprocessed the 5' RACE reads; each CDR3 protein has one entry and no DNA is given. The sample table includes about 110,000 distinct CDR3 sequences. Sequenced material: naive CXCR3+ CD8+ T cells from blood. The subset: CD45RO-CCR7+CD27+CD95- naive CD8+ T cells expressing CXCR3 (TNR3+). Receptors originate from a human donor in good health. Some clones in this sample may be carry-over from other donors' samples.

This chain joins TRBV7-2 and TRBJ2-7; TCRdb indicates TRBD1, and absent DNA this call remains unverified. The CDR3 extends over 14 amino acids. Germline V gene sequence: CDR1 SGHTA, CDR2 FQGNSA. CDR3 sequence: CASSLTGWASEQYF.

The chain employs TRBV12-3 or TRBV12-4 and TRBJ2-1; TCRdb proposes TRBD2, but this gene call is untestable without DNA. CDR3 length: 17 residues. This chain's CDR3 is CASSLVMTSGSHNEQFF.

J is TRBJ2-2 and V is TRBV28. The germline CDR1 and CDR2 sequences are MDHEN and SYDVKM. This CDR3 region has 17 residues. This chain's CDR3 is CASSPHLWRANTGELFF.

This sequence joins TRBV7-2 and TRBJ2-3. Germline values: CDR1 SGHTA, CDR2 FQGNSA. The CDR3 extends over 12 amino acids. The chain's CDR3 is CASSLVEGTQYF. The full variable domain, with the rest looked up from reference TRBV7-2 and TRBJ2-3, is GAGVSQSPSNKVTEKGKDVELRCDPISGHTALYWYRQSLGQGLEFLIYFQGNSAPDKSGLPSDRFSAERTGGSVSTLTIQRTQQEDSAVYLCASSLVEGTQYFGPGTRLTVL.

The chain recombines TRBV6-2 or TRBV6-3 with TRBJ2-3; as DNA is missing, the TRBD1 call by TCRdb cannot be tested. CDR3 length: 13 residues. Germline V gene sequence: CDR1 MNHEY, CDR2 SVGEGT. The CDR3 protein is CASSLGVADTQYF.

The chain combines TRBV20-1 with TRBJ1-1; no DNA is available, so the TRBD1 call from TCRdb remains unchecked. The germline CDR1 and CDR2 sequences are DFQATT and SNEGSKA (reference sequence). The CDR3 covers 13 residues. The CDR3 sequence: CSATTGLNTEAFF.

V and J are TRBV5-1 and TRBJ2-1; the D call from TCRdb, TRBD1, cannot be confirmed without DNA. The CDR3 loop spans 13 amino acids. CDR1 and CDR2 (germline): SGHRS, YFSETQ. The CDR3 spells CASSFQGGNEQFF.

The gene calls are TRBV3-1 and TRBJ2-2; without DNA, the TCRdb call of TRBD1 cannot be checked. This CDR3 is 17 amino acids long. Per germline, CDR1 LGHDT and CDR2 YNNKEL (reference sequence). This CDR3 reads CASSQEAGTGYTGELFF.

The V gene is TRBV11-2, the J gene TRBJ2-3; TCRdb outputs TRBD1, but without DNA this stays unchecked. This CDR3 has 17 residues. Germline V gene data show CDR1 as SGHAT and CDR2 as FQNNGV. This chain's CDR3 is CASSSPPLEGATDTQYF.

The CDR3 reads CASSFLTGTEAFF. This chain uses TRBV12-3 or TRBV12-4 with TRBJ1-1. This CDR3 has 13 amino acids.